These 27 T cell receptor beta chains were all obtained from the same sample, sequenced in a study of blood T cell repertoires in COVID-19. Produced via immunoSEQ multiplex PCR; TCRdb's table is partial and in-frame only. The sample yields approximately 230,000 clones, under 95% seen once. Specimen: PBMCs or T cells enriched from blood (not recorded which). The receptors come from a woman in her late teens or twenties who had recovered from COVID-19.

The chain recombines TRBV20-1 with TRBJ2-2; maybe TRBD1 (5 bases). Per the germline V gene, CDR1 is DFQATT and CDR2 is SNEGSKA (reference sequence). V lost 3 bases to trimming and J lost 1 base, with 9 bases between them. The CDR3 runs to 14 residues. In nucleotides, the CDR3 is TGCAGTGCTAGTCTTACAGGGAACACCGGGGAGCTGTTTTTT. It encodes CSASLTGNTGELFF.

This chain joins TRBV19 and TRBJ2-1, with no clear D. This CDR3 has 15 amino acids. Germline V gene sequence: CDR1 LNHDA, CDR2 SQIVND (reference sequence). V gave up 3 bases and J gave up 10 bases, with 19 bases separating them. The CDR3 DNA reads TGTGCCAGTAGTATTTGGAGACCAATACCGACGGAGCAGTTCTTC. Protein: CASSIWRPIPTEQFF.

The chain joins TRBV29-1 to TRBJ1-1; possible D gene TRBD1, 6 bases. This CDR3 spans 14 amino acids. Germline CDR1 is SQVTM and CDR2 is ANQGSEA. Between the trimmed V and J ends, which lost 5 bases and 1 base, there was a span of 14 bases. CDR3 bases: TGCAGCGTTACTAGACAGACAGGGAACACTGAAGCTTTCTTT. Translated: CSVTRQTGNTEAFF. Filled out from reference TRBV29-1 and TRBJ1-1, the complete variable domain reads SAVISQKPSRDICQRGTSLTIQCQVDSQVTMMFWYRQQPGQSLTLIATANQGSEATYESGFVIDKFPISRPNLTFSTLTVSNMSPEDSSIYLCSVTRQTGNTEAFFGQGTRLTVV.

The chain joins TRBV5-1 to TRBJ2-1; weak D call: TRBD2 (5 bases). V lost 5 bases and J 6 bases, leaving 15 bases between the germline ends. This CDR3 has 14 residues. Germline lookup yields CDR1 SGHRS and CDR2 YFSETQ. The CDR3 spells CASRYEGESNEQFF. For the CDR3, the DNA is TGCGCCAGCAGATACGAGGGTGAATCCAATGAGCAGTTCTTC.

This clone was observed once. The J gene is TRBJ2-3, the V gene TRBV5-6; D unresolved. The CDR3 covers 13 residues. Germline CDR1 reads SGHDT; CDR2 reads YYEEEE. V was shortened by 5 bases and J by 0 bases, with 7 bases between the two germline ends. The CDR3 loop is CASSFSSTDTQYF. CDR3 nucleotides: TGTGCCAGCAGTTTCTCCAGCACAGATACGCAGTATTTT.

Only one count was recorded for this clone. The chain has TRBV6-5 and TRBJ2-7; 11 bases are shared with TRBD2. The V gene's germline CDR1 is MNHEY and CDR2 SVGAGI. This CDR3 has 15 residues. With 6 bases clipped from V and 2 bases from J, the junction kept 6 bases outside the gene matches. The CDR3 sequence: CASSRSGGATYEQYF. CDR3 nucleotides: TGTGCCAGCAGCCGTAGCGGGGGGGCTACCTACGAGCAGTACTTC.

CDR3 nucleotides: TGCGCCAGCAGCCTGACAGCCCGGGACAGTAACACTGAAGCTTTCTTT. It encodes CASSLTARDSNTEAFF. The genes are TRBV4-3 and TRBJ1-1, with 7 bases that match TRBD1. This CDR3 is built from 16 residues. V shed 4 bases, J shed 2 bases, and the junction held 10 bases outside the gene matches. Germline CDR1 LGHNA, CDR2 YSLEER.

The gene calls are TRBV5-1 and TRBJ1-2, with 7 bases lining up with TRBD1. Germline values: CDR1 SGHRS, CDR2 YFSETQ. The V gene end was trimmed by 0 bases and the J gene end by 4 bases; junction bases not matched to a gene: 3. The CDR3 is 14 residues long. For the CDR3, the DNA is TGCGCCAGCAGCTTGGCAGGGGGAGTCTATGGCTACACCTTC. Protein sequence: CASSLAGGVYGYTF.

This sequence joins TRBV7-6 and TRBJ1-2; the D gene is possibly TRBD1 (6 bases). Trimming removed 4 bases from V and 0 bases from J, with 12 bases in between. Germline CDR1 and CDR2: SGHVS and FNYEAQ. The CDR3 contains 15 residues. The CDR3 is CASSYEAGANYGYTF. The DNA for the CDR3 is TGTGCCAGCAGCTACGAGGCAGGGGCTAACTATGGCTACACCTTC. Full variable domain (outside the CDR3, taken from reference TRBV7-6 and TRBJ1-2): GAGVSQSPRYKVTKRGQDVALRCDPISGHVSLYWYRQALGQGPEFLTYFNYEAQQDKSGLPNDRFSAERPEGSISTLTIQRTEQRDSAMYRCASSYEAGANYGYTFGSGTRLTVV.

The gene calls are TRBV5-6 and TRBJ1-2; maybe TRBD1 (5 bases). This CDR3 region has 14 residues. V was clipped by 0 bases and J by 6 bases, with 12 bases between them. Germline V gives CDR1 SGHDT, CDR2 YYEEEE. In DNA, the CDR3 is TGTGCCAGCAGCTTGGGTCAGGGTGGCGATGGCTACACCTTC. Translating it yields CASSLGQGGDGYTF.

The chain carries TRBV28 and TRBJ2-2; TRBD2 might be the D (6 bases). V shed 4 bases and J shed 0 bases, with 24 bases lying between them. In germline, CDR1 is MDHEN, CDR2 SYDVKM. The CDR3 totals 20 residues. The CDR3 DNA sequence: TGTGCCAGCAGTTCACTCCCAGGGCCCAATAGCGGTACGAACACCGGGGAGCTGTTTTTT. This sequence encodes CASSSLPGPNSGTNTGELFF.

This clone was detected a few times. This sequence joins TRBV6-5 and TRBJ2-7; TRBD1 matches at 7 bases. The J segment lost 0 bases and the V segment lost 6 bases, leaving 8 bases of the junction unmatched. Per germline, CDR1 MNHEY and CDR2 SVGAGI. The CDR3 spans 15 residues. As DNA, the CDR3 is TGTGCCAGCAGGATGACAGGGTTCGGCTCCTACGAGCAGTACTTC. It encodes CASRMTGFGSYEQYF.

As for this clone: A clone one base away is much larger, so this may be a read error. The identical CDR3 is also encoded by other nucleotide sequences in the sample. CDR3 region: CASSYGAGHYGYTF. As DNA, the CDR3 is TGTGCCAGCAGTTATGGCGCAGGTCACTATGGCTACACCTTC. V is TRBV6-5 and J is TRBJ1-2; D is ambiguous. The CDR3 spans 14 residues. V lost 3 bases to trimming and J lost 3 bases, with 11 bases between them. CDR1 is MNHEY, CDR2 SVGAGI, per germline.

The rearrangement uses TRBV19 and TRBJ1-1; D remains ambiguous. Trimming pared 8 bases from V and 3 bases from J, leaving 10 bases between. The germline CDR1 and CDR2 sequences are LNHDA and SQIVND (reference sequence). This CDR3 contains 12 residues. The CDR3 DNA reads as TGTGCCAGTTGCAGAGAGGACACTGAAGCTTTCTTT. This translates into CASCREDTEAFF.

The rearrangement links TRBV12-3 or TRBV12-4 to TRBJ1-2, with D perhaps matching TRBD1 (5 bases). This CDR3 comprises 11 residues. Trimming removed 5 bases at V and 8 bases at J, with 9 bases between. The CDR3 DNA reads TGTGCCAGCAGTCGGGGGGACGGCTACACCTTC. This translates into CASSRGDGYTF.

The gene calls are TRBV18 and TRBJ2-3, with 8 bases that match TRBD1. CDR1 and CDR2 from the germline V gene are KGHSH and LQKENI. V lost 3 bases, J lost 3 bases, and 2 bases stayed unmatched. This CDR3 has 14 amino acids. CDR3: CASSPRTGTDTQYF. The CDR3 DNA reads as TGTGCCAGCTCACCCAGGACAGGGACAGATACGCAGTATTTT.

The rearrangement uses TRBV3-1 (or the pseudogene TRBV3-2) and TRBJ1-2; weak D call: TRBD1 (6 bases). The V end lost 6 bases, the J end lost 4 bases, and 15 bases lay between the germline ends. Germline V CDR1 and CDR2: LGHDT, YNNKEL (reference sequence). This CDR3 region has 14 residues. The chain's CDR3 is CASRSVTGSYGYTF. DNA of the CDR3: TGTGCCAGCAGAAGTGTAACAGGGAGCTATGGCTACACCTTC.

The chain joins TRBV27 to TRBJ1-6, with TRBD1 identical over 7 bases. Looked up from germline, CDR1 is MNHEY and CDR2 is SMNVEV (reference sequence). V lost 0 bases to trimming and J lost 6 bases; unmatched junction nucleotides: 5. This CDR3 spans 16 amino acids. This CDR3 reads CASSLSWAGGNSPLHF. CDR3 sequence (DNA): TGTGCCAGCAGTTTATCGTGGGCAGGGGGTAATTCACCCCTCCACTTT.

This clone showed up just once. The chain employs TRBV18 and TRBJ2-3; D remains unclear. CDR3 length equals 16 residues. V was shortened by 1 base and J by 2 bases, with 13 bases between the two germline ends. Germline CDR1 is KGHSH and CDR2 is LQKENI. DNA of the CDR3: TGTGCCAGCTCACCACGGCCCCAGCGCCTCACAGATACGCAGTATTTT. It is translated as CASSPRPQRLTDTQYF.

The chain recombines TRBV4-2 with TRBJ2-5, with D perhaps TRBD2 (6 bases). The CDR3 sequence is 16 residues long. The V gene's germline CDR1 is LGHNA and CDR2 YNFKEQ. Trimming cost V 3 bases and J 7 bases, with 21 bases left between them. CDR3 sequence: CASSQSPSGSGGTQYF. Written as DNA, the CDR3 is TGTGCCAGCAGCCAGTCTCCCTCAGGCTCCGGGGGGACCCAGTACTTC.

The rearrangement joins TRBV29-1 to TRBJ1-2; a weak D match, TRBD1 (6 bases). V was clipped by 4 bases and J by 1 base, with 10 bases between them. The CDR3 covers 13 residues. Germline V CDR1 and CDR2: SQVTM, ANQGSEA. CDR3 bases: TGCAGCGTTGTGGGACACAATAACTATGGCTACACCTTC. This translates into CSVVGHNNYGYTF.

The chain links TRBV27 to TRBJ1-2; TRBD1 matches 9 bases. This CDR3 is built from 16 residues. After removal of 5 bases from V and 5 bases from J, the junction contained 12 bases not matched to a gene. The germline CDR1 and CDR2 sequences are MNHEY and SMNVEV (reference sequence). The CDR3 sequence: CASSLNTGGALYGYTF. The CDR3 nucleotides are TGTGCCAGCAGTCTAAACACAGGGGGCGCCCTTTATGGCTACACCTTC.

A single count supports this clone. The chain is built from TRBV10-3 and TRBJ2-1, with D possibly TRBD2 on 6 matching bases. Germline values: CDR1 ENHRY, CDR2 SYGVKD. V was clipped by 6 bases and J by 8 bases, with 8 bases between them. CDR3 length: 11 amino acids. The CDR3 nucleotides are TGTGCCATCAGGTCGGGGGATGAGCAGTTCTTC. This gives the protein CAIRSGDEQFF.

The chain recombines TRBV13 with TRBJ2-3; 8 bases fit TRBD1. The CDR3 runs 14 residues. Germline V gives CDR1 PRHDT, CDR2 FYEKMQ (reference sequence). Trimming cost V 3 bases and J 5 bases; bases outside gene matches: 4. The CDR3 spells CASSLTGVGDTQYF. The CDR3 coding sequence is TGTGCCAGCAGCTTGACAGGGGTCGGAGATACGCAGTATTTT.

The chain combines TRBV9 with TRBJ1-3; D is undetermined. V shed 2 bases and J shed 4 bases, with 7 bases lying between them. Germline loops: CDR1 SGDLS, CDR2 YYNGEE. The CDR3 contains 13 residues. This chain's CDR3 is CASSVFAGNTIYF. The CDR3 coding sequence is TGTGCCAGCAGCGTTTTTGCGGGAAACACCATATATTTT.

This chain links TRBV3-1 (or the pseudogene TRBV3-2) with TRBJ1-2; possibly TRBD1 for D (6 bases). The CDR3 runs 14 residues. Germline CDR1 and CDR2: LGHDT and YNNKEL (reference sequence). Trimming left V 1 base short and J 5 bases short, with 11 bases between. In nucleotides, the CDR3 is TGTGCCAGCAGCCAAGCGGGGGGCGCGTATGGCTACACCTTC. Protein: CASSQAGGAYGYTF.

The genes are TRBV6-1 and TRBJ2-7, with D tentatively TRBD2 (5 bases). V shed 3 bases and J shed 3 bases, with 24 bases lying between them. Germline CDR1 and CDR2: MNHNS and SASEGT. CDR3 length: 18 residues. This CDR3 reads CASSDTPWGAAALYEQYF. CDR3 DNA: TGTGCCAGCAGTGACACGCCTTGGGGAGCGGCAGCTCTCTACGAGCAGTACTTC.